What follows are 21 T cell receptor beta chains derived from one specimen sequenced in a study of regulatory T cells in long-lasting Graves disease. Building the TCR beta libraries relied on iRepertoire HTBI primers, and CDR3 regions underwent Arm-PCR. TCRdb re-derived calls from the multiplex PCR reads in MiXCR, one entry per CDR3 protein. Altogether 400,000 or so distinct CDR3 sequences are present, around a quarter being singletons, with the ten largest covering roughly a quarter. Time point meaning: persistent/refractory GD, antithyroid drugs over 5 years with positive TRAb. RNA extracted from PBMCs served as the sequencing template. Sequencing used peripheral blood mononuclear cells (PBMCs), obtained when the disease was refractory, from a patient treated with antithyroid drugs. Receptors originate from a female donor with Graves disease.

This clonotype was recorded a few times. The V gene is TRBV12-3 or TRBV12-4, the J gene TRBJ1-3; 10 bases line up with TRBD1. The CDR3 covers 15 residues. The V segment lost 6 bases and the J segment 7 bases; nucleotides outside the gene matches: 9. The CDR3 spells CASRHGTGEGNTIYF. In nucleotides, the CDR3 is TGTGCCAGCAGGCATGGGACAGGGGAGGGTAACACCATATATTTT.

This chain joins TRBV6-1 and TRBJ2-5, with 11 nucleotides matching TRBD2. The CDR3 is 16 amino acids. The V gene's germline CDR1 is MNHNS and CDR2 SASEGT. The V and J ends lost 6 bases and 1 base, in that order; junction bases with no gene match: 7. The CDR3 nucleotides read TGTGCCAGCAGAATCGGGACTAGCGGAGGCCAAGAGACCCAGTACTTC. It encodes CASRIGTSGGQETQYF.

The chain has TRBV5-1 and TRBJ2-7; 7 bases are a match to TRBD2. Germline loops: CDR1 SGHRS, CDR2 YFSETQ. CDR3 length: 15 amino acids. The trim removed 2 bases at V and 1 base at J, leaving 6 bases unmatched. The CDR3 protein is CASSLGLGPSYEQYF. CDR3 DNA sequence: TGCGCCAGCAGCTTAGGACTAGGTCCGTCCTACGAGCAGTACTTC.

This clonotype has at least ten counts. The gene calls are TRBV12-3 or TRBV12-4 and TRBJ2-7, with D uncertain. The CDR3 runs 12 residues. Trimming shortened V by 3 bases and J by 3 bases, and 6 bases separated the two germline ends. For the CDR3, the DNA is TGTGCCAGCAGTTTGGTGCGCTACGAGCAGTACTTC. It translates to CASSLVRYEQYF.

A few counts support this clonotype. The V and J genes are TRBV29-1 and TRBJ1-2; D is unclear. V was clipped by 4 bases and J by 6 bases, with 9 bases between them. The CDR3 runs to 11 residues. Germline V gene data show CDR1 as SQVTM and CDR2 as ANQGSEA. Here the CDR3 reads CSVARFDGYTF. The CDR3, as DNA: TGCAGCGTTGCTAGGTTTGATGGCTACACCTTC.

A few counts support this clonotype. The chain links TRBV20-1 to TRBJ1-2; D remains unclear. Trimming removed 5 bases at V and 2 bases at J, with 9 bases between. The germline V gene has CDR1 DFQATT and CDR2 SNEGSKA (reference sequence). This CDR3 comprises 12 residues. CDR3 sequence reads: CSAWTANYGYTF. The CDR3 nucleotides are TGCAGTGCTTGGACCGCCAACTATGGCTACACCTTC.

This clonotype was picked up a small number of times. The chain is built from TRBV20-1 and TRBJ2-5; 8 nucleotides line up with TRBD2. Germline V gives CDR1 DFQATT, CDR2 SNEGSKA (reference sequence). V lost 3 bases and J lost 7; bases outside the gene matches: 10. The CDR3 totals 14 residues. CDR3 residues: CSARTGGQPGTQYF. CDR3 in DNA: TGCAGTGCTAGGACGGGAGGGCAGCCCGGGACCCAGTACTTC.

The sample holds a few counts of this clonotype. This chain connects TRBV5-1 to TRBJ1-3; the D gene is possibly TRBD1 (6 bases). In germline, CDR1 is SGHRS, CDR2 YFSETQ. CDR3 length: 17 residues. The ends were cut back, 4 bases at V and 0 bases at J, with 17 bases in the middle. CDR3 sequence (DNA): TGCGCCAGCAGCCTGCGCGAAGACAGGAGCTCTGGAAACACCATATATTTT. The encoded protein is CASSLREDRSSGNTIYF.

This sequence joins TRBV5-1 and TRBJ2-7; 10 bases are shared with TRBD2. The ends lost 3 bases at V and 2 bases at J; junction bases unmatched: 11. The CDR3 totals 17 residues. Germline CDR1 SGHRS, CDR2 YFSETQ. CDR3 DNA sequence: TGCGCCAGCAGCTCCGGAACGACTAGCGGGCCAACCTACGAGCAGTACTTC. It yields the protein CASSSGTTSGPTYEQYF.

The V call is TRBV7-2, the J call TRBJ2-7, with 14 bases that match TRBD2. The CDR3 runs 16 residues. Germline V CDR1 and CDR2: SGHTA, FQGNSA. V shed 4 bases and J 4 bases; nucleotides not matched to a gene: 6. The CDR3 coding sequence is TGTGCCAGCAGCTCCGGGACTAGCGGGAGTGGGTACGAGCAGTACTTC. Residues: CASSSGTSGSGYEQYF.

V is TRBV29-1 and J is TRBJ1-2; D gene ambiguous. Germline loops: CDR1 SQVTM, CDR2 ANQGSEA. The V end lost 7 bases, the J end lost 5 bases, and 14 bases lay between the germline ends. The CDR3 has 12 residues. Here the CDR3 reads CSARTELYGYTF. The CDR3 DNA follows: TGCAGCGCCAGGACGGAGCTATATGGCTACACCTTC.

CDR3 DNA: TGTGCCAGCAGCCGCACGGTCGCTAGATGGCAAGAGACCCAGTACTTC. It encodes CASSRTVARWQETQYF. The J gene is TRBJ2-5, the V gene TRBV5-6; no clear D gene. The V end was cut by 4 bases, the J end by 2 bases, with 18 bases between. The CDR3 contains 16 residues. From germline, CDR1 is SGHDT and CDR2 YYEEEE.

V gene TRBV15 combines with J gene TRBJ1-4; D may be TRBD1 (6 bases). The V gene's germline CDR1 is LNHNV and CDR2 YYDKDF (reference sequence). The CDR3 is made up of 15 amino acids. V lost 0 bases and J 6 bases, leaving 11 bases between the germline ends. The CDR3 bases are TGTGCCACCAGCAGAGAGTTGGGGGGCCATGAAAAACTGTTTTTT. It specifies CATSRELGGHEKLFF.

This clonotype was seen many times. The genes are TRBV11-2 and TRBJ1-4; tentatively, D is TRBD1 (5 bases). This CDR3 has 14 amino acids. Germline V gene lookup returns CDR1 SGHAT and CDR2 FQNNGV. The V end was cut by 5 bases, the J end by 6 bases, with 13 bases between. CDR3 nucleotide sequence: TGTGCCAGCAGCCCACCGGGGGGGGATGAAAAACTGTTTTTT. Protein: CASSPPGGDEKLFF.

A few counts support this clonotype. A read error may produce the germline difference seen at one junction end. The chain combines TRBV7-8 with TRBJ2-4, with 8 bases that match TRBD1. The CDR3 loop spans 16 amino acids. Germline-derived CDR1 and CDR2 are SGHVS and FQNEAQ. CDR3 bases: TGTGCCAGCAGCGGACGGCAGACAGGGGCCAGAAACATTCAGTACTTC. Its protein is CASSGRQTGARNIQYF.

The CDR3 region is CASSQVSNTEAFF. The CDR3 DNA reads TGTGCCAGCAGCCAAGTGTCGAACACTGAAGCTTTCTTT. This sequence joins TRBV3-1 and TRBJ1-1; no clear D gene. The CDR3 is made up of 13 amino acids. CDR1 is LGHDT, CDR2 YNNKEL, per germline (reference sequence). V gave up 1 base and J gave up 1 base, with 4 bases separating them.

This chain uses TRBV3-1 with TRBJ2-2, with D perhaps matching TRBD1 or TRBD2 (5 bases each). Looked up from germline, CDR1 is LGHDT and CDR2 is YNNKEL (reference sequence). This CDR3 is built from 14 residues. Trimming took off 4 bases at V and 6 bases at J, with 12 bases between the two ends. The CDR3 nucleotides read TGTGCCAGCAGCCGGGACGGGTCCCCCGGGGAGCTGTTTTTT. Amino acid sequence: CASSRDGSPGELFF.

J is TRBJ2-3 and V is TRBV7-2, with 9 bases that match TRBD1. Germline CDR1 is SGHTA and CDR2 is FQGNSA. The CDR3 consists of 15 residues. V lost 5 bases, J lost 4 bases, and 7 bases stayed unmatched. For the CDR3, the DNA is TGTGCCAGCAGCGCACGGGACAGGGCGGCAGATACGCAGTATTTT. It encodes CASSARDRAADTQYF.

The rearrangement joins TRBV10-2 to TRBJ2-5; D not resolved. Trimming removed 7 bases from V and 4 bases from J, with 10 bases in between. Germline V gene lookup returns CDR1 WSHSY and CDR2 SAAADI. There are 12 residues in the CDR3. The DNA of the CDR3 is TGCGCCAGCATGAAAACAGCAGAGACCCAGTACTTC. Its translation is CASMKTAETQYF.

This clonotype showed up many times. The rearrangement links TRBV24-1 to TRBJ1-5; 7 bases map to TRBD1. The V and J ends lost 4 bases and 7 bases, in that order; junction bases with no gene match: 9. The CDR3 extends over 15 amino acids. Germline CDR1 reads KGHDR; CDR2 reads SFDVKD. The CDR3 nucleotides read TGTGCCACCAGTGAGGGGGCAGGGGGAGGACAGCCCCAGCATTTT. It specifies CATSEGAGGGQPQHF.

The V and J genes are TRBV18 and TRBJ1-5; D perhaps matches TRBD1 (5 bases). Germline loops: CDR1 KGHSH, CDR2 LQKENI. This CDR3 spans 16 amino acids. The V gene lost 1 base and the J gene lost 1 base, with 11 bases spanning the gap. The DNA of the CDR3 is TGTGCCAGCTCACCACTGCGACAGTCCAGCAATCAGCCCCAGCATTTT. It yields the protein CASSPLRQSSNQPQHF.